Each of the 27 T cell receptor beta chains below was sequenced from the same sample in a study of Graves' ophthalmopathy and Graves' hyperthyroidism. Amplification from RNA transcripts yielded the TCR beta CDR3 regions. RT-PCR in the first round used HTBI primers; a second-round multiplex PCR followed. MiXCR was run by TCRdb on the multiplex PCR reads, yielding one entry per CDR3 protein. The profile shows 600,000 to 700,000 distinct CDR3 sequences, over 40% of them singletons. Sequencing was done on a sample of peripheral blood. These receptor sequences come from an adult man with Graves' ophthalmopathy.

This clonotype was counted many times. The V call is TRBV10-3, the J call TRBJ1-4, with 10 bases fitting TRBD1. The CDR3 has 13 residues. CDR1 is ENHRY and CDR2 is SYGVKD in the germline V gene. Unmatched junction bases numbered 5, after V lost 10 bases and J lost 6 bases. CDR3 nucleotide sequence: TGTGCCACCGGACAGGGGGAGGATGAAAAACTGTTTTTT. Translated: CATGQGEDEKLFF.

The chain joins TRBV7-2 to TRBJ1-4, with 8 nucleotides matching TRBD1. This CDR3 has 16 residues. J gave up 1 base and V 4 bases, and 5 bases lay outside the gene matches. In germline, CDR1 is SGHTA, CDR2 FQGNSA. The CDR3 here is CASSSMDRVTNEKLFF. The CDR3 DNA sequence: TGTGCCAGCAGCTCCATGGACAGGGTAACTAATGAAAAACTGTTTTTT.

Concerning this clonotype itself: A read error is possible here, since a much larger clone lies one base away. This chain links TRBV27 with TRBJ1-1; 10 bases agree with TRBD1. Germline CDR1 MNHEY, CDR2 SMNVEV (reference sequence). This CDR3 is built from 14 residues. The junction had 0 bases not matched to a gene; V was cut back by 4 bases and J by 1 base. The CDR3 bases are TGTGCCAGCAGTTGGACAGGGGGGAACACTGAAGCTTTCTTT. Protein product: CASSWTGGNTEAFF.

The V gene is TRBV20-1, the J gene TRBJ2-5, with 7 bases lining up with TRBD2. CDR3 length: 14 residues. Looked up from germline, CDR1 is DFQATT and CDR2 is SNEGSKA (reference sequence). Germline trimming cut 6 bases from V and 2 bases from J; bases unmatched to any gene: 9. Here the CDR3 reads CSASSGAGQETQYF. CDR3 in DNA: TGCAGTGCCAGCAGCGGGGCAGGACAAGAGACCCAGTACTTC.

Comment on this clonotype: A much larger clone differs by one base, so this may be a read error. The rearrangement links TRBV7-9 to TRBJ1-4, with 10 bases lining up with TRBD1. The CDR3 extends over 14 amino acids. Germline V gene sequence: CDR1 SEHNR, CDR2 FQNEAQ (reference sequence). The CDR3: CASSDGQGGEKPFF. For the CDR3, the DNA is TGTGCCAGCAGCGACGGACAGGGGGGTGAAAAACCGTTTTTT.

The chain has TRBV24-1 and TRBJ2-7; 9 nucleotides match TRBD1. The J call may not be correct, given that the DNA end is closer to TRBJ2-1. The germline V gene encodes CDR1 KGHDR and CDR2 SFDVKD. The CDR3 is made up of 14 amino acids. The CDR3 DNA follows: TGTGCCACCAGTGATAGCGGGACAGGGCATGAGCAGTTCTTC. Its protein product is CATSDSGTGHEQFF.

The chain links TRBV2 to TRBJ2-3; no definite D call. V was trimmed by 10 bases and J by 2 bases, leaving 4 bases between them. The CDR3 sequence is 10 residues long. CDR1 SNHLY and CDR2 FYNNEI come from the germline V gene. CDR3 region: CATNTDTQYF. The CDR3 nucleotides read TGTGCCACTAACACAGATACGCAGTATTTT.

The rearrangement joins TRBV7-8 to TRBJ2-5, with 10 nucleotides matching TRBD1. Per the germline V gene, CDR1 is SGHVS and CDR2 is FQNEAQ. The CDR3 totals 15 residues. Trimming cost V 11 bases and J 4 bases; bases outside gene matches: 13. CDR3 nucleotide sequence: TGTGCCTGGGGGTCCGGGACAGGGGCGGTAGAGACCCAGTACTTC. Translated: CAWGSGTGAVETQYF. Using reference TRBV7-8 and TRBJ2-5 for the parts outside the CDR3, the full variable domain is GAGVSQSPRYKVAKRGQDVALRCDPISGHVSLFWYQQALGQGPEFLTYFQNEAQLDKSGLPSDRFFAERPEGSVSTLKIQRTQQEDSAVYLCAWGSGTGAVETQYFGPGTRLLVL.

This clonotype has a count of ten or more. This CDR3 is CSANQGGIGEKLFF. The CDR3 DNA reads TGCAGTGCTAATCAGGGGGGCATAGGAGAAAAACTGTTTTTT. The genes are TRBV20-1 and TRBJ1-4, with 7 bases fitting TRBD1. This CDR3 spans 14 amino acids. With V trimmed by 4 bases and J by 8 bases, 10 bases remained unmatched. Germline V gene sequence: CDR1 DFQATT, CDR2 SNEGSKA (reference sequence).

V usage is TRBV15 and J usage is TRBJ1-1, with D unclear. Germline V lookup: CDR1 LNHNV, CDR2 YYDKDF (reference sequence). CDR3 length: 13 amino acids. Trimming removed 5 bases at V and 5 bases at J, with 12 bases between. CDR3 in DNA: TGTGCCACCAGCCAGATCAGGCAAACTGAAGCTTTCTTT. This translates into CATSQIRQTEAFF.

This clonotype was observed at least ten times. The chain employs TRBV12-3 or TRBV12-4 and TRBJ2-7; a possible D gene is TRBD2 (5 bases). The CDR3 spans 13 residues. With 7 bases removed from V and 3 bases from J, the gap between germline ends came to 13 bases. In DNA form, the CDR3 reads TGTGCCAGCACTACTACCGGAGGCTACGAGCAGTACTTC. It specifies CASTTTGGYEQYF.

As regards this clonotype: Just one base apart from a much larger clone, this may be a read error. This chain connects TRBV13 to TRBJ2-7, with TRBD2 as a possible D gene (5 bases). Germline CDR1 reads PRHDT; CDR2 reads FYEKMQ (reference sequence). This CDR3 is 15 amino acids long. The DNA for the CDR3 is TGTGCCAGCAGCTTAGAGGGAGTTGATGTCTACGAGCAGTGCTTC. It specifies CASSLEGVDVYEQCF. Variable domain in full (rest from reference TRBV13 and TRBJ2-7): AAGVIQSPRHLIKEKRETATLKCYPIPRHDTVYWYQQGPGQDPQFLISFYEKMQSDKGSIPDRFSAQQFSDYHSELNMSSLELGDSALYFCASSLEGVDVYEQCFGPGTRLTVT.

This clonotype showed up many times. The gene calls are TRBV12-5 and TRBJ1-2, with 7 bases identical to TRBD1. V trimming: 5 bases; J trimming: 6 bases; junction bases outside the gene matches: 6. CDR3 length: 13 residues. Germline V gene sequence: CDR1 LGHNT, CDR2 FRNRAP. In DNA, the CDR3 is TGTGCTAGTGGTCCCCAGGGGGTAAATGGCTACACCTTC. Protein: CASGPQGVNGYTF.

Many counts were recorded for this clonotype. This chain uses TRBV5-8 with TRBJ1-6, with D possibly TRBD1 on 6 matching bases. The CDR3 has 14 amino acids. The germline gives CDR1 SGHTS, CDR2 YDEGEE. Trimming removed 2 bases from V and 9 bases from J, with 12 bases in between. The CDR3 DNA follows: TGTGCCAGCAGCTTCGGGGGGGCTAGTTCACCCCTCCACTTT. Translation gives CASSFGGASSPLHF.

The gene calls are TRBV5-1 and TRBJ2-3; D tentatively fits TRBD1 or TRBD2 (5 bases each). Germline V gene sequence: CDR1 SGHRS, CDR2 YFSETQ. The CDR3 is 12 residues long. Trimming pared 5 bases from V and 5 bases from J, leaving 9 bases between. Here the CDR3 DNA reads TGCGCCAGCAGGGGGGAGAAAGATACGCAGTATTTT. Protein product: CASRGEKDTQYF.

The gene calls are TRBV2 and TRBJ1-2; 7 bases agree with TRBD1. The V gene end was trimmed by 6 bases and the J gene end by 4 bases; junction bases not matched to a gene: 11. Germline CDR1 reads SNHLY; CDR2 reads FYNNEI. This CDR3 contains 15 residues. The CDR3 reads CASRPSQGGSYGYTF. CDR3 in DNA: TGTGCCAGCAGACCCTCTCAGGGGGGGAGCTATGGCTACACCTTC.

The gene calls are TRBV7-3 and TRBJ2-7; D possibly uses TRBD1 or TRBD2 (5 bases each). This CDR3 is built from 14 residues. Trimming removed 5 bases at V and 1 base at J, with 12 bases between. Germline V gene lookup returns CDR1 SGHTA and CDR2 FQGTGA. The chain's CDR3 is CASSGGAESYEQYF. The DNA of the CDR3 is TGTGCCAGCAGCGGGGGAGCGGAGTCCTACGAGCAGTACTTC.

Remarks on this clonotype: This may come from a read error, since a much larger clone is one base off. This chain joins TRBV19 and TRBJ1-6; D might be TRBD1 (6 bases). V lost 1 base, J lost 7 bases, and 11 bases lay in between. The CDR3 spans 15 residues. Germline V CDR1 and CDR2: LNHDA, SQIVND (reference sequence). The CDR3 DNA is TGTGCCAGTAGTATAGGTGGACAGTGGAATTCACCCCTCCACTTT. Its translation is CASSIGGQWNSPLHF.

This clonotype was observed many times. In DNA form, the CDR3 reads TGTGCCAGCAGCTTAGTGGGCAGGGCTAACACTGAAGCTTTCTTT. Translation gives CASSLVGRANTEAFF. The chain has TRBV7-8 and TRBJ1-1, with D possibly matching TRBD1 (5 bases). The CDR3 extends over 15 amino acids. The germline CDR1 and CDR2 sequences are SGHVS and FQNEAQ. V was pared by 1 base and J by 2 bases, with 11 bases between.

The V and J genes are TRBV2 and TRBJ2-6, with TRBD2 as a possible D gene (5 bases). Deletions cut 6 bases from V and 1 base from J, with 16 bases between. The CDR3 consists of 17 residues. Germline CDR1 is SNHLY and CDR2 is FYNNEI. The CDR3 DNA reads as TGTGCCAGCAGCTTCCGGGATTCCCCATCTGGGGCCAACGTCCTGACTTTC. It specifies CASSFRDSPSGANVLTF.

The table lists this clonotype with many counts. The chain's CDR3 is CASRVGQANSPLHF. For the CDR3, the DNA is TGTGCCAGCAGGGTAGGACAGGCTAATTCACCCCTCCACTTT. The chain uses TRBV2 and TRBJ1-6; 7 nucleotides match TRBD1. The V segment lost 6 bases and the J segment 6 bases; nucleotides outside the gene matches: 5. CDR3 length: 14 residues. Germline assignment: CDR1 SNHLY and CDR2 FYNNEI.

This clonotype was seen many times. The V and J genes are TRBV7-3 and TRBJ2-7; a possible D gene is TRBD1 (6 bases). Per the germline V gene, CDR1 is SGHTA and CDR2 is FQGTGA. CDR3 length: 13 residues. V lost 1 base to trimming and J lost 6 bases, with 10 bases between them. The CDR3 DNA reads as TGTGCCAGCAGCTTAAACAGGGCGGCCGAGCAGTACTTC. This sequence encodes CASSLNRAAEQYF.

This sequence joins TRBV7-3 and TRBJ2-5; 7 nucleotides match TRBD1. The CDR3 runs to 15 residues. The V gene end was trimmed by 1 base and the J gene end by 4 bases; junction bases not matched to a gene: 6. Germline V gene sequence: CDR1 SGHTA, CDR2 FQGTGA. CDR3 residues: CASSLKTGAGETQYF. Written as DNA, the CDR3 is TGTGCCAGCAGCTTAAAAACAGGGGCGGGAGAGACCCAGTACTTC.

This clonotype was recorded many times. This chain connects TRBV2 to TRBJ1-4; TRBD1 might be the D (5 bases). In germline, CDR1 is SNHLY, CDR2 FYNNEI. V lost 6 bases, J lost 8 bases, and 13 bases lay in between. CDR3 length equals 13 residues. The CDR3 nucleotides are TGTGCCAGCAGCGCAGGGCTTTGGGAAAAACTGTTTTTT. This gives the protein CASSAGLWEKLFF. The variable domain in full, completed from reference TRBV2 and TRBJ1-4, reads EPEVTQTPSHQVTQMGQEVILRCVPISNHLYFYWYRQILGQKVEFLVSFYNNEISEKSEIFDDQFSVERPDGSNFTLKIRSTKLEDSAMYFCASSAGLWEKLFFGSGTQLSVL.

This clonotype appeared a few times. The chain recombines TRBV5-4 with TRBJ1-1; D call uncertain. Germline CDR1 is SGHNT and CDR2 is YYREEE (reference sequence). The ends were cut back, 4 bases at V and 4 bases at J, with 20 bases in the middle. The length of the CDR3 is 16 residues. The CDR3 here is CASSPSEGRATTEAFF. The DNA for the CDR3 is TGTGCCAGCAGCCCGAGCGAGGGCCGCGCAACCACTGAAGCTTTCTTT.

The rearrangement uses TRBV10-3 and TRBJ2-7; 9 bases fit TRBD1. The germline V gene encodes CDR1 ENHRY and CDR2 SYGVKD. The CDR3 totals 13 residues. J gave up 6 bases and V 10 bases, and 10 bases lay outside the gene matches. The CDR3, as DNA: TGTGCCACCAATCGGGGACAGGGCTTCGAGCAGTACTTC. It encodes CATNRGQGFEQYF.

This clonotype was recorded many times. The chain uses TRBV6-6 and TRBJ1-1, with no clear D. V was pared by 0 bases and J by 1 base, with 6 bases between. The CDR3 loop spans 14 amino acids. Germline assignment: CDR1 MNHNY and CDR2 SVGAGI (reference sequence). As DNA, the CDR3 is TGTGCCAGCAGTTACTCTCGACAGAACACTGAAGCTTTCTTT. This translates into CASSYSRQNTEAFF.